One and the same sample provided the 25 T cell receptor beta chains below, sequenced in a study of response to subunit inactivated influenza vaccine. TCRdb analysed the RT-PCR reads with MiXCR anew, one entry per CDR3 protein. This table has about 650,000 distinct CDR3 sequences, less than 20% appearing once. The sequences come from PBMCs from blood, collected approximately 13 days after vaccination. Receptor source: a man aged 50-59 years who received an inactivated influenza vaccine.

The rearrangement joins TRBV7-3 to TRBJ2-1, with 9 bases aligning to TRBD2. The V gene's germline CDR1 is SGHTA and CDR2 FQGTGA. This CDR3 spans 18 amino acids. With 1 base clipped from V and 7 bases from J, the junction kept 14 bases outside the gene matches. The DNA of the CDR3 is TGTGCCAGCAGCTTAAGTCCTGGAGGTAGCGGGAGTGGGAATGAGCAGTTCTTC. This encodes CASSLSPGGSGSGNEQFF.

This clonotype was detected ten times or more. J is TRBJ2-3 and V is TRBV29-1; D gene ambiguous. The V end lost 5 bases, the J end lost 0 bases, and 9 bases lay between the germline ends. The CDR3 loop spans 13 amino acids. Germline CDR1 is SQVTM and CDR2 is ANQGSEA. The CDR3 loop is CSVTEFSTDTQYF. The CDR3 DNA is TGCAGCGTTACAGAGTTCAGCACAGATACGCAGTATTTT.

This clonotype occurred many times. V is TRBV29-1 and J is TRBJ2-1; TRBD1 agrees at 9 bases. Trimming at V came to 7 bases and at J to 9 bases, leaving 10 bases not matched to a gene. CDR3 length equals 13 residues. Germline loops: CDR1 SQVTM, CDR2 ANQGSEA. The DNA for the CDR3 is TGCAGCGGGGCCGGGACAGGGTTTCGTGAGCAGTTCTTC. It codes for CSGAGTGFREQFF.

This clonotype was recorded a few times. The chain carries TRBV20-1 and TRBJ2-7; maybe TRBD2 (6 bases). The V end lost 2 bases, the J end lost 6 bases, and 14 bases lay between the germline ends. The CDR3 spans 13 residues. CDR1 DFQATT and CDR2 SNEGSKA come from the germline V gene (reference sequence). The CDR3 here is CSARNAGTSEQYF. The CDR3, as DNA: TGCAGTGCTAGAAATGCGGGAACGTCCGAGCAGTACTTC.

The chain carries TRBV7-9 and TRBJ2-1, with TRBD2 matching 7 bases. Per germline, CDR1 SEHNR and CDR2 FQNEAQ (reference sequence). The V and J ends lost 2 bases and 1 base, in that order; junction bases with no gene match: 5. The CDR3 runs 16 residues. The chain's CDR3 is CASSLSAGPSYNEQFF. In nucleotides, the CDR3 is TGTGCCAGCAGCTTATCAGCGGGGCCATCCTACAATGAGCAGTTCTTC.

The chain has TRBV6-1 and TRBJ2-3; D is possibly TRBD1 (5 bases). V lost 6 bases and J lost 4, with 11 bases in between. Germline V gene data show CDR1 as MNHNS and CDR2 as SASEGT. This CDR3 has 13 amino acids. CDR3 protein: CASSQARADTQYF. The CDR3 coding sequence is TGTGCCAGCAGCCAAGCCAGGGCAGATACGCAGTATTTT.

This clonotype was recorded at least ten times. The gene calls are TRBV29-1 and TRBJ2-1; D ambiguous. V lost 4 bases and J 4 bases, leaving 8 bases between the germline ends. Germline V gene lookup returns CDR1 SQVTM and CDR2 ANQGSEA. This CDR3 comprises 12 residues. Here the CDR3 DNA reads TGCAGCGTTGGAGGAAGATACAATGAGCAGTTCTTC. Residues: CSVGGRYNEQFF.

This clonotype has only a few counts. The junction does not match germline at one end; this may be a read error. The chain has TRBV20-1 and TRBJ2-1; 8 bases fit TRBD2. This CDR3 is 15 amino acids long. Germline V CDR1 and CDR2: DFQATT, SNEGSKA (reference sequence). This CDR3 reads CIPPFLAGGYSEQFF. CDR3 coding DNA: TGCATCCCTCCGTTCCTGGCGGGAGGCTACAGTGAGCAGTTCTTC.

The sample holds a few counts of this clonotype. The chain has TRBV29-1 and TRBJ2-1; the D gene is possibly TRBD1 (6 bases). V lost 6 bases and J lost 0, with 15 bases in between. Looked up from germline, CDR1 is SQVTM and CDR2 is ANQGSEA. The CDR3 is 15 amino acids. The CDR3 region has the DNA TGCAGCGTACCGACAGGCTCAAGCTCCTACAATGAGCAGTTCTTC. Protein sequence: CSVPTGSSSYNEQFF.

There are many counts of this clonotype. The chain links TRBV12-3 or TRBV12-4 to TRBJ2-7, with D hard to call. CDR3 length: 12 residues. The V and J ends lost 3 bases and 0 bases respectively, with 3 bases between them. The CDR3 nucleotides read TGTGCCAGCAGTTTCACCTCCTACGAGCAGTACTTC. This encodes CASSFTSYEQYF.

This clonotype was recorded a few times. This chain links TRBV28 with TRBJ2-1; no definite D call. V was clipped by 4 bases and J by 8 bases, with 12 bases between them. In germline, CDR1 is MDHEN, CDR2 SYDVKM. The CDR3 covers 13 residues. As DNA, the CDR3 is TGTGCCAGCAGTTCTCCTCAGTCCCATGAGCAGTTCTTC. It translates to CASSSPQSHEQFF.

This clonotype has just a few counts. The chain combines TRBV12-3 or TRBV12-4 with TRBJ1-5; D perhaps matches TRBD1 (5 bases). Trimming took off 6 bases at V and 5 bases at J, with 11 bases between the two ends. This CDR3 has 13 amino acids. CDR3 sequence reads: CASSWGTDQPQHF. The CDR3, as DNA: TGTGCCAGCAGCTGGGGGACGGATCAGCCCCAGCATTTT.

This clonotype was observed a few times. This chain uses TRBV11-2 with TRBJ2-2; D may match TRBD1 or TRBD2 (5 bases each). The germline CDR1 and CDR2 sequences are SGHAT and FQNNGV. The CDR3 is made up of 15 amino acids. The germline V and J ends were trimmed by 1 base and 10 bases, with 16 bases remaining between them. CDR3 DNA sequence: TGTGCCAGCAGCTTAGTTGGGGGTAGGGTCATGGAGCTGTTTTTT. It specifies CASSLVGGRVMELFF.

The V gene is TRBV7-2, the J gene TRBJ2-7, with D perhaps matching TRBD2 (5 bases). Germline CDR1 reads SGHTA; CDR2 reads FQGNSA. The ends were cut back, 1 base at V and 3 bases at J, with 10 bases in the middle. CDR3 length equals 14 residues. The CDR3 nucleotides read TGTGCCAGCAGCTTAGTATTCGGGGACTACGAGCAGTACTTC. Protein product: CASSLVFGDYEQYF.

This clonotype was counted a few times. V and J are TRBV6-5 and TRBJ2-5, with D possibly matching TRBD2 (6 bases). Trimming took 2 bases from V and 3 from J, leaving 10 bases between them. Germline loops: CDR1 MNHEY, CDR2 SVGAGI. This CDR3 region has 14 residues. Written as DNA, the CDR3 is TGTGCCAGCAGTTACGTGGGAGGCAAAGAGACCCAGTACTTC. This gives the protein CASSYVGGKETQYF.

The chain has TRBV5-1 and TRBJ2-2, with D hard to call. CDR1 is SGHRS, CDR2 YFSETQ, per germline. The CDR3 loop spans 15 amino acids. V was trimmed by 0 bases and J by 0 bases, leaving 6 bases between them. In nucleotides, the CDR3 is TGCGCCAGCAGCTTGGACAACCCGAACACCGGGGAGCTGTTTTTT. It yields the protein CASSLDNPNTGELFF.

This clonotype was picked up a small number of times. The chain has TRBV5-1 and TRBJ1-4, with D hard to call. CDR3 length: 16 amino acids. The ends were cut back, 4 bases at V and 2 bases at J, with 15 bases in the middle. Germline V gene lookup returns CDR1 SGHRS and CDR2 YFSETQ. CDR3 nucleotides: TGCGCCAGCAGCAAGACTCCGACGGCTACTAATGAAAAACTGTTTTTT. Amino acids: CASSKTPTATNEKLFF.

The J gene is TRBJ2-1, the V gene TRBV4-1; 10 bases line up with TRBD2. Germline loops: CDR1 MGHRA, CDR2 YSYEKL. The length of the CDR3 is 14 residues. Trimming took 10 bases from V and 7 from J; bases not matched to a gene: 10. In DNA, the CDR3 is TGCGCCACCGGTAGGCTAGCGGGGGTAAATGAGCAGTTCTTC. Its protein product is CATGRLAGVNEQFF.

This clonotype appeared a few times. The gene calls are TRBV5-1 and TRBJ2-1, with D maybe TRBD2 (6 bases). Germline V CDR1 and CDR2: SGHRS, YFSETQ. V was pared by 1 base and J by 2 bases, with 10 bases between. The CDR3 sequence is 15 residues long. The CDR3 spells CASSLTREPYNEQFF. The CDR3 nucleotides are TGCGCCAGCAGCTTGACCCGGGAGCCCTACAATGAGCAGTTCTTC.

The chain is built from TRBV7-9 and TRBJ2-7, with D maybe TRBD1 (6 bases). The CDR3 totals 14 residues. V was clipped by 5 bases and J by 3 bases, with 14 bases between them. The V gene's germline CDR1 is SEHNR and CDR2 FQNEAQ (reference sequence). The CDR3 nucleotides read TGTGCCAGCAGCGAAGACAGGTCCCTCTACGAGCAGTACTTC. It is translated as CASSEDRSLYEQYF.

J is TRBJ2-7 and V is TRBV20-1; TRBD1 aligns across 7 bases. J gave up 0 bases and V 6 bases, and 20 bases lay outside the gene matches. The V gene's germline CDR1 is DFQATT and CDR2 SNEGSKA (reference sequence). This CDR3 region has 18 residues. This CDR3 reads CSAKERSLYRDSSYEQYF. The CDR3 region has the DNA TGCAGTGCCAAAGAGAGATCGCTTTACCGGGACAGCTCCTACGAGCAGTACTTC.

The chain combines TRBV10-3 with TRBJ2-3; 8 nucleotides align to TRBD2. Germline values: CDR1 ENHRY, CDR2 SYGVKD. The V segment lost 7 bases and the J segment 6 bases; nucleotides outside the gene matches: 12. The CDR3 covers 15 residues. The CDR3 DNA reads TGTGCCATCATGAACCCAGCGGGGGCGAGGGATACGCAGTATTTT. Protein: CAIMNPAGARDTQYF.

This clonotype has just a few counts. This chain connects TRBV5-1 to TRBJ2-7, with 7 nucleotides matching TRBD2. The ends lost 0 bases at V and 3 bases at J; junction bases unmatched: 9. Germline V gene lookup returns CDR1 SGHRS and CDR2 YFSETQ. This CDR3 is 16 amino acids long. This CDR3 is CASSLGSGREFYEQYF. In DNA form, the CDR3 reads TGCGCCAGCAGCTTGGGCTCCGGGCGGGAGTTCTACGAGCAGTACTTC.

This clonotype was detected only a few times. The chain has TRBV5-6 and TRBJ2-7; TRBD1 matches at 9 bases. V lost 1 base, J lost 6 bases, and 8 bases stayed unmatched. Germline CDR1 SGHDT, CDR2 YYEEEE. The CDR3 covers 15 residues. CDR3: CASSLSGTGLSEQYF. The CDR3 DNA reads TGTGCCAGCAGCTTGTCCGGGACAGGGTTGTCCGAGCAGTACTTC.

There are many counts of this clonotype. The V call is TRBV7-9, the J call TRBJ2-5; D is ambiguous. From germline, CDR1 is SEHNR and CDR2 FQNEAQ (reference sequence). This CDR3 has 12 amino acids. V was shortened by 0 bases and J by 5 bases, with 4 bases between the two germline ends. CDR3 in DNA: TGTGCCAGCAGCTTAGCGTCTGAGACCCAGTACTTC. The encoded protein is CASSLASETQYF.